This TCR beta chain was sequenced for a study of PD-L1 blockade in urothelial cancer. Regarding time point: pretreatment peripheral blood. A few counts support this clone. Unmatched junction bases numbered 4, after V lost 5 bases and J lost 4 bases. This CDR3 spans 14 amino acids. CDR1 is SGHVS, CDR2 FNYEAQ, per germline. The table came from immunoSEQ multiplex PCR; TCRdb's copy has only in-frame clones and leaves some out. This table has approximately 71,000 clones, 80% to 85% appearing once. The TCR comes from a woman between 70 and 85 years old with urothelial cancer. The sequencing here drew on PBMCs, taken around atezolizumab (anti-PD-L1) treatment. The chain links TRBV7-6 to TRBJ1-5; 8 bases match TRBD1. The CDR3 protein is CASSRTGPNQPQHF. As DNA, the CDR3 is TGTGCCAGCAGCCGGACAGGGCCTAATCAGCCCCAGCATTTT.